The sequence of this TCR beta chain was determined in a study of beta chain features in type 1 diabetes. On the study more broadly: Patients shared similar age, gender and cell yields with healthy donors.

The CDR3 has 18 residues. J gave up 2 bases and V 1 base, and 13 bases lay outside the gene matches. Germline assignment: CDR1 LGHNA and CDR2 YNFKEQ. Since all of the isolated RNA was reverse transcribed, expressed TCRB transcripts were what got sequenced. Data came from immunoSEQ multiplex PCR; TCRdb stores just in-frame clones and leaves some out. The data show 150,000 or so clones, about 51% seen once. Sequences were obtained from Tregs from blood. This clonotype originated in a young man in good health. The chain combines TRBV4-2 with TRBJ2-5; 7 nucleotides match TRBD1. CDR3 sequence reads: CASSQGMGTGAQQETQYF. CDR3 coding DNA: TGTGCCAGCAGCCAAGGAATGGGCACAGGGGCCCAACAAGAGACCCAGTACTTC.